This T cell receptor beta chain appears in the sequencing data of a study of human T cells and chemical hapten exposure. Study overall: Patients were mainly female, each with alopecia areata, totalis or universalis.

In its sample, this clonotype was seen many times. Its antigen is as yet unknown. Overall study findings and caveats: Against controls, expanded TCRs gave rise to significantly more large CDR3 similarity clusters. Donors' alopecia may make their immune response differ from healthy people's.

A single record per CDR3 protein comes from TCRdb applying MiXCR to the RACE reads. This table holds roughly 250,000 distinct CDR3 sequences, around 9.3% found once. Germline V gene data show CDR1 as LGHDT and CDR2 as YNNKEL (reference sequence). V was trimmed by 1 base and J by 4 bases, leaving 11 bases between them. This CDR3 has 14 residues. The time point: pre-sensitization, week 0. As for treatment: therapeutic diphenylcyclopropenone sensitization with weekly scalp DPC. The chain uses TRBV3-1 and TRBJ2-7; D remains ambiguous. The receptor's source is a woman between 40 and 50 years old with alopecia areata. Some clones in this sample may be carry-over from other donors' samples. The sample here was whole blood, taken in connection with sensitization to the hapten diphenylcyclopropenone (DPC). CDR3 nucleotide sequence: TGTGCCAGCAGCCAAGGGAACACCGGGTACGAGCAGTACTTC. Protein product: CASSQGNTGYEQYF.